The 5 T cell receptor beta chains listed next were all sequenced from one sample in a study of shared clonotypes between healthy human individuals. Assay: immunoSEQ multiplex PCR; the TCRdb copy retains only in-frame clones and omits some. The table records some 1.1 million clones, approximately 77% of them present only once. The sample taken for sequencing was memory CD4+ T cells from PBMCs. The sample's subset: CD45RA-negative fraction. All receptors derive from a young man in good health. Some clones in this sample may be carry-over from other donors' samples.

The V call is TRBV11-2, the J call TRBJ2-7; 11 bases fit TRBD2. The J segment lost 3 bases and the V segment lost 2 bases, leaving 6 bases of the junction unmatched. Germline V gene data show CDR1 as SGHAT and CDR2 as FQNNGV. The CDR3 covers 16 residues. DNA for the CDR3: TGTGCCAGCAGCTTAATCCGGACTAGCGGGCTCTACGAGCAGTACTTC. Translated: CASSLIRTSGLYEQYF.

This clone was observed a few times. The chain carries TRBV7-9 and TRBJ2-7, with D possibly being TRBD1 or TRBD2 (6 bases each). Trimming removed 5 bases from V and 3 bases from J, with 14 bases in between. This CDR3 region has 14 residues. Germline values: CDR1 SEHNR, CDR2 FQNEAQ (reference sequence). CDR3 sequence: CASSVGGVLYEQYF. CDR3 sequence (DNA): TGTGCCAGCAGCGTCGGGGGCGTCCTCTACGAGCAGTACTTC.

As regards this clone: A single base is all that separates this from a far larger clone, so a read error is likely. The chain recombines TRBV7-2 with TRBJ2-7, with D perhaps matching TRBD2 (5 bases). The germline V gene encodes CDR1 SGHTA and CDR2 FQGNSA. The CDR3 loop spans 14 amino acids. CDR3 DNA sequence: TGTGCCGGCAGCTTAGCGTCCGCCTCCTACGAGCAGTACTTC. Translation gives CAGSLASASYEQYF.

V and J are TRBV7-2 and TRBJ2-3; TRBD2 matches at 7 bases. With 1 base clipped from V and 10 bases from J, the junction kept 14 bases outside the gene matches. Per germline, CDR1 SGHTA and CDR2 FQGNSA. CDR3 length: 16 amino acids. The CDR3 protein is CASSLEIITGGPPQYF. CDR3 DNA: TGTGCCAGCAGCTTAGAGATTATAACGGGAGGCCCTCCGCAGTATTTT.

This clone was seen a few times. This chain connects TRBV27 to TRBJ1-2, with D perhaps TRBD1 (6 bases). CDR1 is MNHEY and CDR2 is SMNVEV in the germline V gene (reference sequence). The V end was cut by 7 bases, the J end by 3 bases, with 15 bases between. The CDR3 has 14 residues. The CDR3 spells CASTKRTEYYGYTF. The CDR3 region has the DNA TGTGCCAGCACCAAGAGGACAGAGTACTATGGCTACACCTTC.